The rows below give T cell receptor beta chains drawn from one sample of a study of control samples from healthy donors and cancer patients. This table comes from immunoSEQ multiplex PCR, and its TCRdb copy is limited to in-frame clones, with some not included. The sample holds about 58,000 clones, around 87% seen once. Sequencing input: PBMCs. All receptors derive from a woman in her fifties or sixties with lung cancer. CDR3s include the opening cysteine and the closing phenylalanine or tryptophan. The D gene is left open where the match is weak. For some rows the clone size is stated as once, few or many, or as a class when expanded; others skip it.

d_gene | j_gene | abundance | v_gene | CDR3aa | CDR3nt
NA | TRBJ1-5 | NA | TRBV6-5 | CASSYSAGPNQPQHF | TGTGCCAGCAGTTACTCGGCAGGGCCCAATCAGCCCCAGCATTTT
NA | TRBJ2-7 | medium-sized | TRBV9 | CASSKSGGSEQYF | TGTGCCAGCAGCAAATCAGGGGGGAGCGAGCAGTACTTC
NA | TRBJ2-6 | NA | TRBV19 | CASTPRRLSGANVLTF | TGTGCCAGTACCCCACGTCGGCTCTCTGGGGCCAACGTCCTGACTTTC
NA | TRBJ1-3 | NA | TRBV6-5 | CASSLVWGGGNTIYF | TGTGCCAGCAGTTTAGTGTGGGGCGGTGGAAACACCATATATTTT
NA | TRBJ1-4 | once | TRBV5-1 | CASSFTDPTNEKLFF | TGCGCCAGCAGCTTTACAGATCCAACTAATGAAAAACTGTTTTTT
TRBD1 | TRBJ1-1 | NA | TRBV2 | CASSECWWDRRGTEASF | TGTGCCAGCAGTGAATGCTGGTGGGACAGGCGGGGAACTGAAGCTTCCTTT
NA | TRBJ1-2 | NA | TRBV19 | CASTNEGGYTF | TGTGCCAGTACCAACGAAGGCGGCTACACCTTC
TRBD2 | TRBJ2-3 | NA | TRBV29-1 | CSVGGVLAGGLRGTDTQYF | TGCAGCGTTGGAGGGGTCTTAGCGGGGGGGCTGCGCGGCACAGATACGCAGTATTTT
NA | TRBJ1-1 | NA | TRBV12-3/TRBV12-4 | CASSPRRNTEAFF | TGTGCCAGCAGTCCTAGGAGGAACACTGAAGCTTTCTTT
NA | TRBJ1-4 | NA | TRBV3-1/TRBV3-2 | CASGQQGIGEKLFF | TGTGCCAGCGGACAACAGGGAATAGGGGAAAAACTGTTTTTT
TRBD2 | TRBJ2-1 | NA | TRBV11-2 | CASSASGNRKEQFF | TGTGCCAGCAGCGCGAGCGGGAACCGTAAGGAGCAGTTCTTC
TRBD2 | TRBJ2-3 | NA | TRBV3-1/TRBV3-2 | CASSLRLAGGPTDTQYF | TGTGCCAGCAGCTTACGACTAGCGGGAGGGCCGACAGATACGCAGTATTTT
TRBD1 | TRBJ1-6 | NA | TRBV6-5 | CASRGQSYNSPLHF | TGTGCCAGCAGGGGACAGTCCTATAATTCACCCCTCCACTTT
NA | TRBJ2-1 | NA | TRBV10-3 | CAIRRESSYNEQFF | TGTGCCATCAGAAGGGAAAGCTCCTACAATGAGCAGTTCTTC
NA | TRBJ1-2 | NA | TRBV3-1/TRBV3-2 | CASRLLAAGGGYGYTF | TGTGCCAGCAGACTTTTGGCCGCCGGGGGGGGCTATGGCTACACCTTC
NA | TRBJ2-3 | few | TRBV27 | CASRKDGGPITDTQYF | TGTGCCAGCAGAAAAGATGGGGGACCAATCACAGATACGCAGTATTTT
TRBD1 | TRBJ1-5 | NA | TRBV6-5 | CAASQGTRPQHF | TGTGCCGCATCACAGGGGACTCGGCCCCAGCATTTT
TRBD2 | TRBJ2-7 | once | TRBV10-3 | CAIRPSGVPYEQYF | TGTGCCATCAGACCTAGCGGGGTCCCCTACGAGCAGTACTTC
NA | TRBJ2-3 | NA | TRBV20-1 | CSAGSTDTQYF | TGCAGTGCCGGGTCTACAGATACGCAGTATTTT
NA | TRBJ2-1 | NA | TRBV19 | CASSIHSNEQFF | TGTGCCAGTAGTATCCACTCCAATGAGCAGTTCTTC
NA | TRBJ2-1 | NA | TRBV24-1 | CATSAGGFRQFF | TGTGCCACCAGTGCAGGAGGGTTCAGGCAGTTCTTC
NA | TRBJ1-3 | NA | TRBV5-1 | CASSLDWAGNTIYF | TGCGCCAGCAGCTTGGATTGGGCAGGGAACACCATATATTTT
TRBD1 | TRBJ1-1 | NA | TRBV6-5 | CASSRDGTANTEAFF | TGTGCCAGCAGTCGGGACGGGACAGCAAACACTGAAGCTTTCTTT
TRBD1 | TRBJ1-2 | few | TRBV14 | CASSQERGRGPKSGYTF | TGTGCCAGCAGCCAAGAACGCGGCAGGGGGCCCAAGAGTGGCTACACCTTC
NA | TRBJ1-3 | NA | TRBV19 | CASSIGPTWATGNTIYF | TGTGCCAGTAGTATAGGGCCGACGTGGGCGACTGGAAACACCATATATTTT
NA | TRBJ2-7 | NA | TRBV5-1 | CASAGGGDDVGEQYF | TGCGCCAGCGCAGGGGGAGGGGACGATGTCGGCGAGCAGTACTTC
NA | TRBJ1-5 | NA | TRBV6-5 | CASSRTKWNQPQHF | TGTGCCAGCAGCCGCACCAAGTGGAATCAGCCCCAGCATTTT
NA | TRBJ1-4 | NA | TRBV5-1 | CASSLLGPNEKLFF | TGCGCCAGCAGCTTGTTAGGGCCTAATGAAAAACTGTTTTTT
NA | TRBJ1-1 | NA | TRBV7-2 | CASSPSSANTEAFF | TGTGCCAGCAGCCCCTCTTCAGCTAACACTGAAGCTTTCTTT
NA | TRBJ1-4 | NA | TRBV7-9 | CASRGSEEKLFF | TGTGCCAGCAGGGGTAGCGAGGAAAAACTGTTTTTT
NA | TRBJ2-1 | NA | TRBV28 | CASSLGSYEQFF | TGTGCCAGCAGTTTAGGGAGCTACGAGCAGTTCTTC
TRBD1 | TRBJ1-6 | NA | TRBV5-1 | CASSLAGGTGGDNSPLHF | TGCGCCAGCAGCTTGGCCGGCGGGACAGGGGGCGATAATTCACCCCTCCACTTT
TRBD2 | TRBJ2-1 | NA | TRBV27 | CASSLFYSGRIYNEQFF | TGTGCCAGCAGTTTGTTCTATAGCGGGAGGATCTACAATGAGCAGTTCTTC
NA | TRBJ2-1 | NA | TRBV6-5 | CASRTVQIPFEQFF | TGTGCCAGCCGGACGGTCCAGATACCTTTCGAGCAGTTCTTC
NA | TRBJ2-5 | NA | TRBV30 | CAWSVGSPQETQYF | TGTGCCTGGAGTGTAGGTTCTCCTCAAGAGACCCAGTACTTC
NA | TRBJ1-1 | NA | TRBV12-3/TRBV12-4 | CASSFAERTEAFF | TGTGCCAGCAGTTTTGCGGAGAGGACTGAAGCTTTCTTT
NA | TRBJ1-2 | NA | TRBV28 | CASSFRGGYTF | TGTGCCAGCAGTTTTCGGGGTGGCTACACCTTC
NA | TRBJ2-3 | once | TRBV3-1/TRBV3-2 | CASSQGDTQYF | TGTGCCAGCAGCCAAGGAGATACGCAGTATTTT
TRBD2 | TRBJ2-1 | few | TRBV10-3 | CAISERGAGGRYNEQFF | TGTGCCATCAGTGAGCGGGGGGCGGGGGGCCGCTACAATGAGCAGTTCTTC
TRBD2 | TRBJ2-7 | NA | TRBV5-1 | CASSLMASGGYEQYF | TGCGCCAGCAGCTTGATGGCTAGCGGGGGCTACGAGCAGTACTTC
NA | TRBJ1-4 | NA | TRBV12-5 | CASGDAAGGNLEKLFF | TGTGCTAGTGGTGACGCGGCAGGAGGTAATCTAGAAAAACTGTTTTTT